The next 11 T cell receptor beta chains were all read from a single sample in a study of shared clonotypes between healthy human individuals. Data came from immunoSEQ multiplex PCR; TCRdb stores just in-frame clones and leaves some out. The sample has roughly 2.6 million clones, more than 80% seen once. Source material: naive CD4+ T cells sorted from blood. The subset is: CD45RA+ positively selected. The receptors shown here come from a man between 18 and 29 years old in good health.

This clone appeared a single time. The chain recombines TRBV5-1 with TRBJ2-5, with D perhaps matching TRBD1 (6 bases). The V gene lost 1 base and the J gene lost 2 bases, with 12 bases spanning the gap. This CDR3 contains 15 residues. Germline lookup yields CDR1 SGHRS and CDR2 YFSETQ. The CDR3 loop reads CASSLQPGVQETQYF. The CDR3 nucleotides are TGCGCCAGCAGCTTGCAGCCAGGGGTTCAAGAGACCCAGTACTTC. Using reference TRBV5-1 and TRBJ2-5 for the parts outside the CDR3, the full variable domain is KAGVTQTPRYLIKTRGQQVTLSCSPISGHRSVSWYQQTPGQGLQFLFEYFSETQRNKGNFPGRFSGRQFSNSRSEMNVSTLELGDSALYLCASSLQPGVQETQYFGPGTRLLVL.

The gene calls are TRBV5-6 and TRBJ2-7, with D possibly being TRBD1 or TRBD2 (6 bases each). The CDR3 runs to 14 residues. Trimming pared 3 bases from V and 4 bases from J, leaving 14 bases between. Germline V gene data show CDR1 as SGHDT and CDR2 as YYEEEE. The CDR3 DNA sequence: TGTGCCAGCAGCTGGAGGGGGATGGGGTACGAGCAGTACTTC. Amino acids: CASSWRGMGYEQYF.

The CDR3 here is CASRDRGRGSDTQYF. CDR3 bases: TGTGCCAGCAGGGACAGGGGAAGGGGCTCCGATACGCAGTATTTT. The chain is built from TRBV2 and TRBJ2-3; 9 nucleotides line up with TRBD1. J gave up 6 bases and V 6 bases, and 10 bases lay outside the gene matches. The CDR3 loop spans 15 amino acids. Germline lookup yields CDR1 SNHLY and CDR2 FYNNEI.

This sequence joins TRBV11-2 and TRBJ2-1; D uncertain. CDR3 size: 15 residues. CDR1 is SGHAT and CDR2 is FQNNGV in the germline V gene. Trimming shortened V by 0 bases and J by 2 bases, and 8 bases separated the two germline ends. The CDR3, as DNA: TGTGCCAGCAGCTTAGATATGGCAGCCTACAATGAGCAGTTCTTC. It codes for CASSLDMAAYNEQFF.

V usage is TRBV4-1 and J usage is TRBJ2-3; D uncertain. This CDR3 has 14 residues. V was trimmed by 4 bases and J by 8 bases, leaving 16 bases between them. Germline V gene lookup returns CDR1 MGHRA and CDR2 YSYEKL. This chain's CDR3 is CASSPGFLTGTQYF. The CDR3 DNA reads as TGCGCCAGCAGCCCGGGCTTTCTGACGGGTACGCAGTATTTT.

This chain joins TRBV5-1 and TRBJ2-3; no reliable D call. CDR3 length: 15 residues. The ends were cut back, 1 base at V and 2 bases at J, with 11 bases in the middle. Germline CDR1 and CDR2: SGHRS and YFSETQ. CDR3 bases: TGCGCCAGCAGCTTGTTCGATAGAATCACAGATACGCAGTATTTT. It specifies CASSLFDRITDTQYF.

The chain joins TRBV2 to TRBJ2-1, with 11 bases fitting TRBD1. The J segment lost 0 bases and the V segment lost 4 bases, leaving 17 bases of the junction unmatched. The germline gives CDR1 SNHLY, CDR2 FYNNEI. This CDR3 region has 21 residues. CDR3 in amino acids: CASSGISGTGGNRGSYNEQFF. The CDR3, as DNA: TGTGCCAGCAGTGGTATATCCGGGACAGGGGGTAATCGAGGCTCCTACAATGAGCAGTTCTTC.

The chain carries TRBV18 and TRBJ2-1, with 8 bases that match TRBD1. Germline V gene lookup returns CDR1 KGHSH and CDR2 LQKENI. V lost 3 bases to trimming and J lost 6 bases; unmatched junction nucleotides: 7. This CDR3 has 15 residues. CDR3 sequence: CASSPDREMVNEQFF. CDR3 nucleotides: TGTGCCAGCTCACCGGACAGGGAAATGGTCAATGAGCAGTTCTTC.

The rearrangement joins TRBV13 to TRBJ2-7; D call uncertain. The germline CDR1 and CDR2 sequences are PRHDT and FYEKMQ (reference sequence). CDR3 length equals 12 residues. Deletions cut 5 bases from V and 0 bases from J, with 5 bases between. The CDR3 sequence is CASSILSYEQYF. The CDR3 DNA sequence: TGTGCCAGCAGCATCCTCTCCTACGAGCAGTACTTC. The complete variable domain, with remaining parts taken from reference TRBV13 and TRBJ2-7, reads AAGVIQSPRHLIKEKRETATLKCYPIPRHDTVYWYQQGPGQDPQFLISFYEKMQSDKGSIPDRFSAQQFSDYHSELNMSSLELGDSALYFCASSILSYEQYFGPGTRLTVT.

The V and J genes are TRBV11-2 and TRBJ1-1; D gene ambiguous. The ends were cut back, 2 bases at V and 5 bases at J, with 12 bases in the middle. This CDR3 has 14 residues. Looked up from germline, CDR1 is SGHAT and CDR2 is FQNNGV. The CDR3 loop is CASSLPGRGTEAFF. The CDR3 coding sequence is TGTGCCAGCAGCTTACCGGGTCGGGGTACTGAAGCTTTCTTT.

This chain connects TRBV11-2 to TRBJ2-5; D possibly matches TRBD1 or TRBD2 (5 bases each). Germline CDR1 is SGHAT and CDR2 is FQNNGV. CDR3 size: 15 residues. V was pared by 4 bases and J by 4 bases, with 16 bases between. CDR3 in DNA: TGTGCCAGCAGCTCCGGGACCAAGTTTGGAGAGACCCAGTACTTC. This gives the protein CASSSGTKFGETQYF.